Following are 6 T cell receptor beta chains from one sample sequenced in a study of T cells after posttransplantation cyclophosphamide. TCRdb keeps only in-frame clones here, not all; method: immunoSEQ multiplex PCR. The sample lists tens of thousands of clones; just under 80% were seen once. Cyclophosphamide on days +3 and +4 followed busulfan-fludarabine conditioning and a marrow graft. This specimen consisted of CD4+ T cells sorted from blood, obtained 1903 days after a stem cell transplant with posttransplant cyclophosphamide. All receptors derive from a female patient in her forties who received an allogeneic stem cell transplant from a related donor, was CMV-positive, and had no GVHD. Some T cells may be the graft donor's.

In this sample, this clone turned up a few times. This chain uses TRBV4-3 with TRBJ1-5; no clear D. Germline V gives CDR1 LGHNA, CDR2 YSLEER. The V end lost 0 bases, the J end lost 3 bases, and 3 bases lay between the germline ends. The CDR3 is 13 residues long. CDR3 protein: CASSQDLNQPQHF. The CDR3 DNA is TGCGCCAGCAGCCAAGATCTCAATCAGCCCCAGCATTTT.

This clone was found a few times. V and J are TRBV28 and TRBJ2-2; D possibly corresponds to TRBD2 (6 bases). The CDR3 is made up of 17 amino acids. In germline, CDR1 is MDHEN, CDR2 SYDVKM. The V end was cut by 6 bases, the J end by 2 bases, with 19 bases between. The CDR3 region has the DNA TGTGCCAGCAGCCTTTCGGGGGTGCATACAAACACCGGGGAGCTGTTTTTT. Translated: CASSLSGVHTNTGELFF.

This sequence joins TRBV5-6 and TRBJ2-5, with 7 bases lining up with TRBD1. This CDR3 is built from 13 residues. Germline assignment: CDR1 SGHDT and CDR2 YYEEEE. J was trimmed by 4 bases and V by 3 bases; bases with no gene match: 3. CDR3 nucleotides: TGTGCCAGCAGCTCACAGGGGCGAGAGACCCAGTACTTC. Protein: CASSSQGRETQYF.

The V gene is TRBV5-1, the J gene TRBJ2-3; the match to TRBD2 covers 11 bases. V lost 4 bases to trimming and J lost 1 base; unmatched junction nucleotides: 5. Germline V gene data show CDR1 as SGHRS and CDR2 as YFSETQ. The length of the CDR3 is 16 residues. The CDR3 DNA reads TGCGCCAGCAGCACGTCTAGCGGGGGGCGCACAGATACGCAGTATTTT. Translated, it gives CASSTSSGGRTDTQYF.

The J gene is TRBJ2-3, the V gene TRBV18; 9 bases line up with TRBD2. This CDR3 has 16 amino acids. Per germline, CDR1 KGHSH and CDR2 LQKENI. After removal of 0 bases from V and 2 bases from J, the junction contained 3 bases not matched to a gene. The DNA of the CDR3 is TGTGCCAGCTCACCACCGGCTAGCGGGGTCACAGATACGCAGTATTTT. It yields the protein CASSPPASGVTDTQYF.

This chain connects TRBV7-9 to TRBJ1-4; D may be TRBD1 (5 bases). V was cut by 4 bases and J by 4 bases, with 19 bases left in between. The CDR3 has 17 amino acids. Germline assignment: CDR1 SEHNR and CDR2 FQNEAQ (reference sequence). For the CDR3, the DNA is TGTGCCAGCAGCTCCGGCGAGCCGGGACTGATTAATGAAAAACTGTTTTTT. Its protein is CASSSGEPGLINEKLFF.